The T cell receptor (beta chain) described here comes from a study of shared clonotypes between healthy human individuals. PCR replicates performed on unsorted PBMC used around 0.3 ug DNA, about 30,000 T cell genomes. Generated by immunoSEQ multiplex PCR, the TCRdb table keeps only in-frame clones and is missing some. This sample yields roughly 490,000 clones, of which 70% to 80% are seen a single time; 10% to 15% belongs to the top ten. This clone showed up just a few times. The CDR3 spans 14 residues. The germline gives CDR1 SGHNT, CDR2 YYREEE (reference sequence). V gave up 4 bases and J gave up 0 bases, with 9 bases separating them.

Sequenced sample: PBMCs. V usage is TRBV5-4 and J usage is TRBJ2-3; D might be TRBD2 (6 bases). The clonotype originates from a woman in her forties in good health. Some clones in this sample may be carry-over from other donors' samples. CDR3 amino acids: CASSLRESTDTQYF. In DNA form, the CDR3 reads TGTGCCAGCAGCCTTCGGGAGAGCACAGATACGCAGTATTTT.